The clone carrying this T cell receptor beta chain was counted a single time. Its specificity is not known. Clones were read by immunoSEQ multiplex PCR, and TCRdb kept only the in-frame ones, dropping some. The data contain 150,000 to 250,000 clones, 91% of them singletons. This specimen comes from a study of T cell responses to AZD1222 COVID-19 vaccine. Study-level results: Spike was spanned by vaccine-associated CD4 TCRs, with dominance at 160-218 and 743-854.

Trimming left V 6 bases short and J 4 bases short, with 15 bases between. The CDR3 extends over 14 amino acids. Germline-derived CDR1 and CDR2 are MDHEN and SYDVKM. The specimen comprised peripheral blood, sampled 28 days after the second AZD1222 dose. This TCR came from an adult who received the AZD1222 COVID-19 vaccine. V usage is TRBV28 and J usage is TRBJ1-2, with D tentatively TRBD1 (5 bases). The CDR3: CASSPRGMGYGYTF. The CDR3 DNA reads TGTGCCAGCAGCCCTCGGGGGATGGGCTATGGCTACACCTTC.